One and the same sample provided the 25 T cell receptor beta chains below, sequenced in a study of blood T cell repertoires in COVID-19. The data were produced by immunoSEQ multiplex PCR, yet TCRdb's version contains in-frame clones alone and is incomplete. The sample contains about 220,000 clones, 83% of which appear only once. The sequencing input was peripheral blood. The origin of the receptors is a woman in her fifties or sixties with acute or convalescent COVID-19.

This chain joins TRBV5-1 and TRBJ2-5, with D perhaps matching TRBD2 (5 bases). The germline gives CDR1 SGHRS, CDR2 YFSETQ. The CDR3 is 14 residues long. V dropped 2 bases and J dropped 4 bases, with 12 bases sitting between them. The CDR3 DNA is TGCGCCAGCAGCTTACTCGTCGCGGGAGAGACCCAGTACTTC. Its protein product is CASSLLVAGETQYF.

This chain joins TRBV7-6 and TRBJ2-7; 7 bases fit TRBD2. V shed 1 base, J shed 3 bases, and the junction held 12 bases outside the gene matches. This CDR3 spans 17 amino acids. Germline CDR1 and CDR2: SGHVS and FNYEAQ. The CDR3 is CASSLGATSPSYYEQYF. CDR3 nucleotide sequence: TGTGCCAGCAGCTTAGGAGCGACTAGCCCCTCCTACTACGAGCAGTACTTC.

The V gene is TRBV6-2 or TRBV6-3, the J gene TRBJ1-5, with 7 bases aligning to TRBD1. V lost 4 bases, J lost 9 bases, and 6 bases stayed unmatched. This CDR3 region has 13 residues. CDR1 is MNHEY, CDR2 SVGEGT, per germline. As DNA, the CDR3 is TGTGCCAGCAGTTTTGACAGGGATCGGCCCCAGCATTTT. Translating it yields CASSFDRDRPQHF.

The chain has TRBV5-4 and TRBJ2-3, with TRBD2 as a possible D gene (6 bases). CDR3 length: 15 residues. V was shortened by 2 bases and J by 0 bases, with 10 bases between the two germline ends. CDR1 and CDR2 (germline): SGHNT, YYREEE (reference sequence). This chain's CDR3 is CASSFGGVSTDTQYF. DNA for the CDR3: TGTGCCAGCAGCTTTGGAGGGGTAAGCACAGATACGCAGTATTTT. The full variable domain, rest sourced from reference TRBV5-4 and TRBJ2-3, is ETGVTQSPTHLIKTRGQQVTLRCSSQSGHNTVSWYQQALGQGPQFIFQYYREEENGRGNFPPRFSGLQFPNYSSELNVNALELDDSALYLCASSFGGVSTDTQYFGPGTRLTVL.

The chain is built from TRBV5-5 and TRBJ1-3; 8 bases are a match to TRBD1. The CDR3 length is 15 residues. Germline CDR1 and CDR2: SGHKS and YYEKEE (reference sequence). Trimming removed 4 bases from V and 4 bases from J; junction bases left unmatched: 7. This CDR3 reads CASSPGQGGGNTIYF. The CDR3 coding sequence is TGTGCCAGCAGCCCTGGACAGGGCGGGGGAAACACCATATATTTT.

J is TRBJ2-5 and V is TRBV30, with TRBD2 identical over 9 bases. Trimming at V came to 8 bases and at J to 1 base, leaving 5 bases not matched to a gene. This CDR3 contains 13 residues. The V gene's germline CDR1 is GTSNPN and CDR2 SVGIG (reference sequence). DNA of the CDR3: TGTGCCCCCAAAGCGGGGGGCCAAGAGACCCAGTACTTC. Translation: CAPKAGGQETQYF.

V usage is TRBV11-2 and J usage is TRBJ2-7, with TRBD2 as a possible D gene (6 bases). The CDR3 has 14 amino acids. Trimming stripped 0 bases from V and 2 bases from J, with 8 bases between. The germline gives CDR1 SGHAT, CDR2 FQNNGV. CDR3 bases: TGTGCCAGCAGCTTAGAGCGGGAAACCTACGAGCAGTACTTC. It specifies CASSLERETYEQYF. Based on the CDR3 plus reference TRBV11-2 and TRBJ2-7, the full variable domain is EAGVAQSPRYKIIEKRQSVAFWCNPISGHATLYWYQQILGQGPKLLIQFQNNGVVDDSQLPKDRFSAERLKGVDSTLKIQPAKLEDSAVYLCASSLERETYEQYFGPGTRLTVT.

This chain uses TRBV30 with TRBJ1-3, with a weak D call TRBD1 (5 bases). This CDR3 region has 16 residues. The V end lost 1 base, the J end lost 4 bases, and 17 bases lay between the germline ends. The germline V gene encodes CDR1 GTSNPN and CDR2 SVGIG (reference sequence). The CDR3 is CAWSGSGTARGNTIYF. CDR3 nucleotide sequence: TGTGCCTGGAGTGGGAGCGGGACGGCACGGGGAAACACCATATATTTT.

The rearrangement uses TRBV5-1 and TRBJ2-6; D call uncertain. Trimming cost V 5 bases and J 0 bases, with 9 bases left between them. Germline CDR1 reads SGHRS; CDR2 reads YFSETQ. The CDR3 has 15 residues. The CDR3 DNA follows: TGCGCCAGCAGAGCGCGGTTCTCTGGGGCCAACGTCCTGACTTTC. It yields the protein CASRARFSGANVLTF.

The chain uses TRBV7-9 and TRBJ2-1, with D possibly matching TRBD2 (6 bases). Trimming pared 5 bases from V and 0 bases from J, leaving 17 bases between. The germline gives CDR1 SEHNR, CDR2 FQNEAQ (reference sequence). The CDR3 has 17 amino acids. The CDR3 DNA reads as TGTGCCAGCAGCAGTCCACTGGACGGGAGCTCCTACAATGAGCAGTTCTTC. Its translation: CASSSPLDGSSYNEQFF. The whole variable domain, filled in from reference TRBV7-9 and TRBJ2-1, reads DTGVSQNPRHKITKRGQNVTFRCDPISEHNRLYWYRQTLGQGPEFLTYFQNEAQLEKSRLLSDRFSAERPKGSFSTLEIQRTEQGDSAMYLCASSSPLDGSSYNEQFFGPGTRLTVL.

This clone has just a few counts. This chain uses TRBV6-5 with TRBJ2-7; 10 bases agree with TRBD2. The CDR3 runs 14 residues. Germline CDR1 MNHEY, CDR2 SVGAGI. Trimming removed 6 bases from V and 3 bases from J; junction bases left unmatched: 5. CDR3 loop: CASRKREGLYEQYF. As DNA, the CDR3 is TGTGCCAGCAGAAAGCGGGAGGGCCTCTACGAGCAGTACTTC.

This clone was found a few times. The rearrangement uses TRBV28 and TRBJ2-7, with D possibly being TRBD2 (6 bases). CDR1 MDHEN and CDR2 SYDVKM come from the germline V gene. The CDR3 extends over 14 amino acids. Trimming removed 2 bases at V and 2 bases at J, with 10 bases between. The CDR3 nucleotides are TGTGCCAGCAGTTTAAGGGGCGGGGCCTACGAGCAGTACTTC. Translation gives CASSLRGGAYEQYF.

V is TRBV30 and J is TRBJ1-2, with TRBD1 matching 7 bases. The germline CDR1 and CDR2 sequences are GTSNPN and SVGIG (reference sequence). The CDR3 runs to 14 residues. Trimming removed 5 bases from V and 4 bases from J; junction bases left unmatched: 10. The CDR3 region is CAWDPGQRIYGYTF. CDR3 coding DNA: TGTGCCTGGGATCCGGGACAGCGTATCTATGGCTACACCTTC.

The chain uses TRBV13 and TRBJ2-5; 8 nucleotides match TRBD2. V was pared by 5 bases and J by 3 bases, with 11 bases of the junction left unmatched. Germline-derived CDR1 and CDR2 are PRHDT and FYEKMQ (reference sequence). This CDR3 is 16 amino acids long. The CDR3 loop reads CASSPRWGAGEETQYF. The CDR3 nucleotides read TGTGCCAGCAGCCCCCGGTGGGGAGCGGGAGAAGAGACCCAGTACTTC.

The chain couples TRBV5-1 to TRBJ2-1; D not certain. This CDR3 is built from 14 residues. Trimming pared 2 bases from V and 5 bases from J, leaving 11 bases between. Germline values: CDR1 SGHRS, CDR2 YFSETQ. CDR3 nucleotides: TGCGCCAGCAGCTTATGGGTCGACAACAATGAGCAGTTCTTC. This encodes CASSLWVDNNEQFF.

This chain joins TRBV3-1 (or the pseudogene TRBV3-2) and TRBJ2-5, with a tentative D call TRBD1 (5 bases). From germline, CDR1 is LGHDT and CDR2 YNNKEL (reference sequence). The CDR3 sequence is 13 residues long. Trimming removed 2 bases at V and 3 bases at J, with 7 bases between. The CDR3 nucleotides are TGTGCCAGCAGCCAAAGGGGCAAAGAGACCCAGTACTTC. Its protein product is CASSQRGKETQYF.

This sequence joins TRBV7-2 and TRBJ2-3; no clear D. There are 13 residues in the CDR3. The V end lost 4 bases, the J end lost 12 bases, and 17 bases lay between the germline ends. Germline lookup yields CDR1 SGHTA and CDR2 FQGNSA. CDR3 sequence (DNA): TGTGCCAGCAGCTCACGGCTCGATAGCTCCCAGTATTTT. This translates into CASSSRLDSSQYF. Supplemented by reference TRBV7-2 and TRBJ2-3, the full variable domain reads GAGVSQSPSNKVTEKGKDVELRCDPISGHTALYWYRQSLGQGLEFLIYFQGNSAPDKSGLPSDRFSAERTGGSVSTLTIQRTQQEDSAVYLCASSSRLDSSQYFGPGTRLTVL.

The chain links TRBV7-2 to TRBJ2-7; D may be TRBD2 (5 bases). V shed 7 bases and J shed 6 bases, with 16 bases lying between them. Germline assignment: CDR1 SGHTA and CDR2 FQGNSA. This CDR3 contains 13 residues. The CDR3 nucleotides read TGTGCCAGCACCTGGACGGTGGCGGGCGAGCAGTACTTC. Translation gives CASTWTVAGEQYF.

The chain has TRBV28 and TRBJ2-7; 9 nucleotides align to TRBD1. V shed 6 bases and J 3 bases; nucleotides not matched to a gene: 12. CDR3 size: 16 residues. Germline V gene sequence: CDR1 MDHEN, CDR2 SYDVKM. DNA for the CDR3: TGTGCCAGCAGACGGAGGTCCGGGACAGGGAACTACGAGCAGTACTTC. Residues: CASRRRSGTGNYEQYF.

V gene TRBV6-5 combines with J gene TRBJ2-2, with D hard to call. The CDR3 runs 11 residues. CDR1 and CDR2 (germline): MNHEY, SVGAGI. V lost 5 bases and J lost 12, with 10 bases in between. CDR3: CASSNYGQLFF. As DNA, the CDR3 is TGTGCCAGCAGTAACTATGGGCAGCTGTTTTTT.

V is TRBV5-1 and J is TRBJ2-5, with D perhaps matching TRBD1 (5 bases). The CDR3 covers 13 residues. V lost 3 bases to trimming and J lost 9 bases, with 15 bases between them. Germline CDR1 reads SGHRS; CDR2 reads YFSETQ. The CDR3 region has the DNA TGCGCCAGCAGCTATGGATCACAAGGGGCCCAGTACTTC. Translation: CASSYGSQGAQYF.

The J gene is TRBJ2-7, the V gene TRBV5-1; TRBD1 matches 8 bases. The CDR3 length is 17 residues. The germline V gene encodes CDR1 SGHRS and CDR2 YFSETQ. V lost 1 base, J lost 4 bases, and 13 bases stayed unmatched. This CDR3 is CASSLIPPGQGPYEQYF. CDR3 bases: TGCGCCAGCAGCTTGATCCCGCCCGGACAGGGACCTTACGAGCAGTACTTC.

CDR3 nucleotide sequence: TGTGCCAGCAGCCTCCGACTAGCGGGCGGACCAAATGAGCAGTTCTTC. Translation gives CASSLRLAGGPNEQFF. This chain connects TRBV3-1 (or the pseudogene TRBV3-2) to TRBJ2-1; TRBD2 aligns across 10 bases. The J segment lost 7 bases and the V segment lost 4 bases, leaving 10 bases of the junction unmatched. The V gene's germline CDR1 is LGHDT and CDR2 YNNKEL (reference sequence). There are 16 residues in the CDR3.

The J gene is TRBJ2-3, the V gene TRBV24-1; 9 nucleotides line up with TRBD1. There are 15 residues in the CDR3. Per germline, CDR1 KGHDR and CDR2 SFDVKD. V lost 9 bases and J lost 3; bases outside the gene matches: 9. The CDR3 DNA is TGTGCCACCCAAGACAGGGGGAAAGCGACAGATACGCAGTATTTT. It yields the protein CATQDRGKATDTQYF.

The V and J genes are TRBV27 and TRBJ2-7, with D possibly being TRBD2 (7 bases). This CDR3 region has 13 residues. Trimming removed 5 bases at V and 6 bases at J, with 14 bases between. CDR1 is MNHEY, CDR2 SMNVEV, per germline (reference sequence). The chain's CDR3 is CASSPTGRGEQYF. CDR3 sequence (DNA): TGTGCCAGCAGTCCCACAGGGAGGGGCGAGCAGTACTTC.